This entry lists 6 T cell receptor beta chains sequenced from one sample in a study of blood T cell repertoires in COVID-19. Clones were read by immunoSEQ multiplex PCR, and TCRdb kept only the in-frame ones, dropping some. The table records tens of thousands of clones, 80% to 90% of them present only once. Sequences were obtained from peripheral blood. Receptor source: a woman older than 75 with COVID-19, enrolled during active disease.

This clone came up a few times. This chain joins TRBV2 and TRBJ1-1, with D perhaps matching TRBD1 (6 bases). The germline V gene encodes CDR1 SNHLY and CDR2 FYNNEI. The V end was cut by 8 bases, the J end by 1 base, with 11 bases between. The CDR3 covers 13 residues. The CDR3, as DNA: TGTGCCAGCCGGGGACAATGGAACACTGAAGCTTTCTTT. Translation gives CASRGQWNTEAFF.

The V call is TRBV7-3, the J call TRBJ1-1; 8 nucleotides match TRBD1. The CDR3 runs to 15 residues. In germline, CDR1 is SGHTA, CDR2 FQGTGA. The V segment lost 0 bases and the J segment 3 bases; nucleotides outside the gene matches: 3. The CDR3 DNA reads TGTGCCAGCAGCTTAACCAGGGGGCGCGACACTGAAGCTTTCTTT. Amino acid sequence: CASSLTRGRDTEAFF.

The chain links TRBV15 to TRBJ2-7, with D possibly matching TRBD1 (5 bases). V gave up 1 base and J gave up 3 bases, with 19 bases separating them. Germline V gene sequence: CDR1 LNHNV, CDR2 YYDKDF (reference sequence). The CDR3 consists of 17 residues. CDR3 sequence (DNA): TGTGCCACCAGCAGAGCCCAGGGTCTCCAGGGAAACTACGAGCAGTACTTC. Protein product: CATSRAQGLQGNYEQYF.

There are a few counts of this clone. This chain connects TRBV2 to TRBJ1-5, with D possibly TRBD1 on 6 matching bases. Germline V CDR1 and CDR2: SNHLY, FYNNEI. The CDR3 is 15 residues long. Trimming left V 4 bases short and J 4 bases short, with 14 bases between. Here the CDR3 DNA reads TGTGCCAGCAGTGCCGTCCGAGGGGGAAATCAGCCCCAGCATTTT. Encoded protein: CASSAVRGGNQPQHF.

V gene TRBV4-2 combines with J gene TRBJ2-5; TRBD1 aligns across 11 bases. With V trimmed by 5 bases and J by 5 bases, 7 bases remained unmatched. Per germline, CDR1 LGHNA and CDR2 YNFKEQ. The CDR3 is 15 amino acids. The CDR3 nucleotides read TGTGCCAGCAGCAAACGGACAGGGGGCTTGGAGACCCAGTACTTC. This gives the protein CASSKRTGGLETQYF.

This chain connects TRBV5-6 to TRBJ1-2; D perhaps matches TRBD1 (5 bases). The CDR3 has 13 amino acids. Deletions cut 1 base from V and 3 bases from J, with 7 bases between. Germline CDR1 SGHDT, CDR2 YYEEEE. CDR3 sequence (DNA): TGTGCCAGCAGCTTGTGGGGGGACTATGGCTACACCTTC. Protein product: CASSLWGDYGYTF.